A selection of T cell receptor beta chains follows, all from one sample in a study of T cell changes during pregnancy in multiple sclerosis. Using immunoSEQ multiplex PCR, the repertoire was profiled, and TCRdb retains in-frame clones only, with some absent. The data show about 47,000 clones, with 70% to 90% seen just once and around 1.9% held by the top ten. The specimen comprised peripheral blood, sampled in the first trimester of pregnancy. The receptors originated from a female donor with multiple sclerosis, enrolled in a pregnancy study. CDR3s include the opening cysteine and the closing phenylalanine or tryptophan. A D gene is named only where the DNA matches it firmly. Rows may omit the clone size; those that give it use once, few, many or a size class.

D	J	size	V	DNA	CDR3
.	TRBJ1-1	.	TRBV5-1	TGCGCCAGCAGCTCCCAGCCGGAAGGGGCTGAAGCTTTCTTT	CASSSQPEGAEAFF
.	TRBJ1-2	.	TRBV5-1	TGCGCCAGCAGCTTACTCCAGGGTTCTAACTATGGCTACACCTTC	CASSLLQGSNYGYTF
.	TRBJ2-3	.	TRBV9	TGTGCCAGCAGCGTAGACCAGAGGACAGATACGCAGTATTTT	CASSVDQRTDTQYF
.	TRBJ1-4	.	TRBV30	TGTGCCTGGAGCGAGGGGGTAGGGTATGAAAAACTGTTTTTT	CAWSEGVGYEKLFF
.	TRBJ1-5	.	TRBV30	TGTGCCTGGAGTATAGGGGGCAATCAGCCCCAGCATTTT	CAWSIGGNQPQHF
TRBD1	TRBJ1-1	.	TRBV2	TGTGCCAGCAGTGTCAGACAGGGGGCGGTTGAAGCTTTCTTT	CASSVRQGAVEAFF
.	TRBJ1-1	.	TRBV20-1	TGCAGTGCTTGGGGGGGCACTGAAGCTTTCTTT	CSAWGGTEAFF
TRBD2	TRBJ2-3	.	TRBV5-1	TGCGCCAGCAGCTCGCCGGGACTAGCAGGCCTCACAGATACGCAGTATTTT	CASSSPGLAGLTDTQYF
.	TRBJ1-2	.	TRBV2	TGTGCCAGCAGTGAAGACCGGGGATGGGGGCATGGCTACACCTTC	CASSEDRGWGHGYTF
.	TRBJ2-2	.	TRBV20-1	TGCAGTGCTAGTAGGGGGGGGGAGCTGTTTTTT	CSASRGGELFF
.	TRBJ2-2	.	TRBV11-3	TGTGCCAGCAGCTTTGGAGTGTCCGGGGAGCTGTTTTTT	CASSFGVSGELFF
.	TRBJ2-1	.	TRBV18	TGTGCCAGCTCATTTTATGCGGGCTACAATGAGCAGTTCTTC	CASSFYAGYNEQFF
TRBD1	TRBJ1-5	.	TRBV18	TGTGCCAGTCGAACAGGGGGTTTCAATCAGCCCCAGCATTTT	CASRTGGFNQPQHF
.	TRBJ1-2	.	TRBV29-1	TGCAGCGCGTACCCGGGACTGAAAAACTATGGCTACACCTTC	CSAYPGLKNYGYTF
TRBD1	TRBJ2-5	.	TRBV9	TGTGCCAGCAGCGCCAGACAGGGGGAAGAGACCCAGTACTTC	CASSARQGEETQYF
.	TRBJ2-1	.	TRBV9	TGTGCCAGCAGCGTATCGTGGCAGGGCTACAATGAGCAGTTCTTC	CASSVSWQGYNEQFF
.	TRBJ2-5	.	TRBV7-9	TGTGCCAGCTTTCCGCTAGGATCACAAGAGACCCAGTACTTC	CASFPLGSQETQYF
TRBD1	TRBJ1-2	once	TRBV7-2	TGTGCCAGCAGCGGCCAGGGGGGATATGGCTACACCTTC	CASSGQGGYGYTF
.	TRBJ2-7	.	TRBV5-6	TGTGCCAGCAGCTTGGGGTTCGGGGATCCCCTCTACGAGCAGTACTTC	CASSLGFGDPLYEQYF
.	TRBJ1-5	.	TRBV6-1	TGTGCCAGCAGTGAAGGACAATTCCAGCCCCAGCATTTT	CASSEGQFQPQHF
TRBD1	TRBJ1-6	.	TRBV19	TGTGCCAGTAGTCCCATCGGGACAGGGGAGTCACCCCTCCACTTT	CASSPIGTGESPLHF
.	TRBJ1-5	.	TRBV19	TGTGCCAGTAGTCTACAGGGATGGAATCAGCCCCAGCATTTT	CASSLQGWNQPQHF
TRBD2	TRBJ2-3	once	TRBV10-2	TGCGCCAGCAGTGATAGGAGCGGGGGGCTCCCAGATACGCAGTATTTT	CASSDRSGGLPDTQYF
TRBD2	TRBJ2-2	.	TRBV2	TGTGCCAGCAGTGAAGCGGGAGAGGGGAGCGGGACCTTCACCGGGGAGCTGTTTTTT	CASSEAGEGSGTFTGELFF
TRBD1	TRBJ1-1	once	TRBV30	TGTGCCTGGAGTGTACAGGGGCTTGAAGCTTTCTTT	CAWSVQGLEAFF
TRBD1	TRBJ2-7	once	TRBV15	TGTGCCACCAGCAATACCGGGACAGGGGCCGAGCAGTACTTC	CATSNTGTGAEQYF
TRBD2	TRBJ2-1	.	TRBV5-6	TGTGCCAGCAGCTTGGCTAGCGGGAGATACAATGAGCAGTTCTTC	CASSLASGRYNEQFF
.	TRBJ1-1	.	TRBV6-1	TGTGCCAGCCGGTTGGGGCATTTGAACACTGAAGCTTTCTTT	CASRLGHLNTEAFF
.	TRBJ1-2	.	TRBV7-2	TGTGCCAGCAGCTTAGTACAAGGGGGGGACTATGGCTACACCTTC	CASSLVQGGDYGYTF
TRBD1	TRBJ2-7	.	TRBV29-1	TGCAGCGTTGAAAGGGACAGGGCCGGCGAGCAGTACTTC	CSVERDRAGEQYF
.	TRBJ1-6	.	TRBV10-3	TGTGCCATCAGTGAGTACGCGAATTCACCCCTCCACTTT	CAISEYANSPLHF
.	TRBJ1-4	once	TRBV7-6	TGTGCCAGCAGCTTAGGGCAGGGCCACACAACTAATGAAAAACTGTTTTTT	CASSLGQGHTTNEKLFF
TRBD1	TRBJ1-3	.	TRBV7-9	TGTGCCAGCAGCCTGGACAGGGGGCCCCTTCTAATCTCTGGAAACACCATATATTTT	CASSLDRGPLLISGNTIYF
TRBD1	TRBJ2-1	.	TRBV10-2	TGCGCCAGCAGTGAGGTCAGGGGGTACAATGAGCAGTTCTTC	CASSEVRGYNEQFF
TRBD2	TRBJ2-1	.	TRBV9	TGTGCCAGCAGCGTCGTCGGGGGGTCCTACAATGAGCAGTTCTTC	CASSVVGGSYNEQFF
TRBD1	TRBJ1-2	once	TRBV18	TGTGCCAGCTCACCCGGGACAGGTGCGATTGTCTATGGCTACACCTTC	CASSPGTGAIVYGYTF
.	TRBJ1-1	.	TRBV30	TGTGCGCTCGGGCAAGGGGGAGCTTTCTTT	CALGQGGAFF
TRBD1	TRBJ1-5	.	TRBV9	TGTGCCAGCAGCACAGGGGGGGGTGGCAATCAGCCCCAGCATTTT	CASSTGGGGNQPQHF
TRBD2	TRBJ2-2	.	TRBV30	TGTGCCTGGAGTGCTCGGACTAGCGGGGGCGCCGCGTCGAACACCGGGGAGCTGTTTTTT	CAWSARTSGGAASNTGELFF
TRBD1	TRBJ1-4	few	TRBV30	TGTGCCTGGAGTGCCGGACAGGGGGAGGGAAAACTGTTTTTT	CAWSAGQGEGKLFF
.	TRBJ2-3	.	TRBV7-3	TGTGCCAGCAGCACCAATAGCGGCTATGGGACAGATACGCAGTATTTT	CASSTNSGYGTDTQYF
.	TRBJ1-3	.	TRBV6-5	TGTGCCAGCAGTTTGGACATTTCTGGAAACACCATATATTTT	CASSLDISGNTIYF
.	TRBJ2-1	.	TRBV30	TGTGCCTGGAACGCCGGGTCTAACAATGAGCAGTTCTTC	CAWNAGSNNEQFF
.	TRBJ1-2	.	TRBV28	TGTGCCAGCACCCTTCTCCCCACCGAGCGGGGCTACACCTTC	CASTLLPTERGYTF
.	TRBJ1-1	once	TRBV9	TGTGCCAGCAGCGTAGCTTGGGGGGACACTGAAGCTTTCTTT	CASSVAWGDTEAFF
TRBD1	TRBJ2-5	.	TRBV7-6	TGTGCCAGCAGCCCTGGACAGGGTGGAGGCGGAGAGACCCAGTACTTC	CASSPGQGGGGETQYF
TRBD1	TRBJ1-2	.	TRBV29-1	TGCAGCGTCCAACAGGGGGCCGGCTATGGCTACACCTTC	CSVQQGAGYGYTF
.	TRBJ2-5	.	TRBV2	TGTGCCAGCAGTGAAGACAGTTACCAAGAGACCCAGTACTTC	CASSEDSYQETQYF
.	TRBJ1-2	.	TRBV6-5	TGTGCCAGCAGTACCCCAGGGAGCGGGGATGGCTACACCTTC	CASSTPGSGDGYTF
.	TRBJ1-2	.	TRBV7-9	TGTGCCAGCAGCTTAGGGGCAGGGTATGGCTACACCTTC	CASSLGAGYGYTF
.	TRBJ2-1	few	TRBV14	TGTGCCAGCAGCCAAGATTTGGGGGCGTCCTACAATGAGCAGTTCTTC	CASSQDLGASYNEQFF
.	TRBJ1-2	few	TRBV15	TGTGCCACCAGCAGGAACTACAGGGACCCCAACTATGGCTACACCTTC	CATSRNYRDPNYGYTF
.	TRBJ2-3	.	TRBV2	TGTGCCAGCAGTGAAGCGCGGGCATTTTCAGATACGCAGTATTTT	CASSEARAFSDTQYF
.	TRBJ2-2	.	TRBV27	TGTGCCAGCAGTTTATCTTCCGCCGGGGAGCTGTTTTTT	CASSLSSAGELFF
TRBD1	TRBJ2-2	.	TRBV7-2	TGTGCCAGCCAGGGGGTAAACACCGGGGAGCTGTTTTTT	CASQGVNTGELFF